This T cell receptor (beta chain) appears in the sequencing data of a study of Tregs in tolerant kidney transplant recipients. Recipients received nonmyeloablative bone marrow transplants from related graft donors, with transient mixed chimerism. Study-wide results and limits: Biological reproducibility was not directly addressed, but technical replication error appeared minimal.

Clones were read by immunoSEQ multiplex PCR, and TCRdb kept only the in-frame ones, dropping some. The data hold 81,000 or so clones, with 75% to 95% observed a single time. V dropped 1 base and J dropped 3 bases, with 22 bases sitting between them. This CDR3 has 18 residues. The germline CDR1 and CDR2 sequences are SGHTA and FQGNSA. For this clone: Its target is unknown.

This TCR derives from a human patient who received a combined kidney and bone marrow transplant. The T cells may come from the graft donor. The V gene is TRBV7-2, the J gene TRBJ2-7, with D maybe TRBD2 (5 bases). The sequencing here drew on CD4+ T cells from blood (PBMCs), taken 24 months after the transplant. DNA of the CDR3: TGTGCCAGCAGCTTAGAAACAGTCGGCGGCGGGCGGCTCTACGAGCAGTACTTC. This codes for CASSLETVGGGRLYEQYF.